The clone carrying this T cell receptor (beta chain) is large. Its cognate antigen is unknown. CD4+ T cells from unexposed donors were obtained before the COVID-19 pandemic (2011-2018). The cells were cultured for 10 days before CD4+ T cells were isolated. Some clones are missing from TCRdb's copy, which holds only in-frame ones; the method was immunoSEQ multiplex PCR. The sample records about 22,000 clones, under 70% being singletons. The entry originates in a study of CD4 T cells in relation to SARS-CoV-2 and coronaviruses. After removal of 5 bases from V and 2 bases from J, the junction contained 8 bases not matched to a gene. Germline V gives CDR1 SGHVS, CDR2 FQNEAQ. The CDR3 runs to 15 residues.

V is TRBV7-8 and J is TRBJ2-7; 8 positions agree with TRBD2. The source of this sequence is a human donor in good health. The sample taken for sequencing was CD4+ T cells from PBMCs, cultured in vitro. Written as DNA, the CDR3 is TGTGCCAGCAGCCAACGGGAGGGAATTGCCTACGAGCAGTACTTC. Translating gives CASSQREGIAYEQYF. The full variable domain, rest sourced from reference TRBV7-8 and TRBJ2-7, is GAGVSQSPRYKVAKRGQDVALRCDPISGHVSLFWYQQALGQGPEFLTYFQNEAQLDKSGLPSDRFFAERPEGSVSTLKIQRTQQEDSAVYLCASSQREGIAYEQYFGPGTRLTVT.